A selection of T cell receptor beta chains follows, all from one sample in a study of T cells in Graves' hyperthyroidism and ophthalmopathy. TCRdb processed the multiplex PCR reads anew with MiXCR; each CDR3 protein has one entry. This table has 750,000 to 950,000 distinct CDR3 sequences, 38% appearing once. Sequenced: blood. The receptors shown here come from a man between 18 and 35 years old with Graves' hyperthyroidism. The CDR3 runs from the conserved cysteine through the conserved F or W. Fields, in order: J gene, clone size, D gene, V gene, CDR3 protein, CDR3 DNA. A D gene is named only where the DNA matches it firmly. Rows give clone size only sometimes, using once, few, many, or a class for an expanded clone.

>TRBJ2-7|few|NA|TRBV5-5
CASSLALPGEQYF
TGTGCCAGCAGCTTAGCCTTACCGGGCGAGCAGTACTTC
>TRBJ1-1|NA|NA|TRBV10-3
CAISETTPVRRNTEAFF
TGTGCCATCAGTGAGACTACTCCTGTGAGGCGGAACACTGAAGCTTTCTTT
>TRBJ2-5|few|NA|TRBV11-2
CASSSPLRLHETQYF
TGTGCCAGCAGTTCCCCCCTCAGGTTGCATGAGACCCAGTACTTC
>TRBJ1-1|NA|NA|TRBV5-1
CASSLASSGNTEAFF
TGCGCCAGCAGCTTGGCGTCTTCGGGGAACACTGAAGCTTTCTTT
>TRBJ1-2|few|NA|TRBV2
CASSYSRGPQIGYTF
TGTGCCAGCAGTTACTCACGGGGCCCCCAAATAGGCTACACCTTC
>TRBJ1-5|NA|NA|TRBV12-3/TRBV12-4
CASSRGGFGQPQHF
TGTGCCAGCAGCCGGGGAGGGTTCGGGCAGCCCCAGCATTTT
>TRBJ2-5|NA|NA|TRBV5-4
CASSLLSRGRETQYF
TGTGCCAGCAGTTTATTGAGCAGGGGAAGGGAGACCCAGTACTTC
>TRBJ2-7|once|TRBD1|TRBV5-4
CASSLTGTEHYEQHF
TGTGCCAGCAGTCTTACCGGGACAGAGCACTACGAGCAGCACTTC
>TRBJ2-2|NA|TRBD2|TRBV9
CASSVKASGFDTGELFF
TGTGCCAGCAGCGTAAAGGCTAGCGGGTTCGACACCGGGGAGCTGTTTTTT
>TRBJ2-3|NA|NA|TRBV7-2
CASSCSGPRDTQYF
TGTGCCAGCAGCTGTAGCGGCCCTCGGGATACGCAGTATTTT
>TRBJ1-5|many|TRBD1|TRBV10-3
CAISGGQPSNQPQHF
TGTGCCATCAGTGGGGGACAGCCTAGCAATCAGCCCCAGCATTTT
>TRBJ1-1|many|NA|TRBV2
CASLRGGWTEAFF
TGTGCCAGTCTTCGTGGGGGATGGACTGAAGCTTTCTTT
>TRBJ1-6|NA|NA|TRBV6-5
CASSYLAGDSPLHF
TGTGCCAGCAGTTACTTGGCAGGGGATTCACCCCTCCACTTT
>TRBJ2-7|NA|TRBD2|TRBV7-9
CASSLLAGVRKEQYF
TGTGCCAGCAGCTTACTCGCGGGGGTCCGGAAAGAGCAGTACTTC
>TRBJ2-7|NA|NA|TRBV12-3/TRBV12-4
CASNLTGTTYEQYF
TGTGCCAGCAACCTAACCGGGACAACCTACGAGCAGTACTTC
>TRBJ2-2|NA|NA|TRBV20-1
CSARGWGGAANTGELFF
TGCAGTGCTAGGGGATGGGGTGGGGCGGCGAACACCGGGGAGCTGTTTTTT
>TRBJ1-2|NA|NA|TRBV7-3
CASSQVYLTNYGYTF
TGTGCCAGCAGCCAAGTGTACCTCACTAACTATGGCTACACCTTC
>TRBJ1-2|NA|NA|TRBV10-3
CAISGDNYGYTF
TGTGCCATCAGTGGGGATAACTATGGCTACACCTTC
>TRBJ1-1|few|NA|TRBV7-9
CASSSITGPHTEAFF
TGTGCCAGCAGCTCGATAACAGGGCCCCACACTGAAGCTTTCTTT
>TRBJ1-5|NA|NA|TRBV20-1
CSARNSNQPQHF
TGCAGTGCTAGAAACAGTAATCAGCCCCAGCATTTT
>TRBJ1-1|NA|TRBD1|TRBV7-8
CASSFWTGETEAFF
TGTGCCAGCAGTTTTTGGACAGGGGAAACTGAAGCTTTCTTT
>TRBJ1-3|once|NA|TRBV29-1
CSGGSGLMAGNTIYF
TGCAGCGGGGGATCGGGGTTGATGGCTGGAAACACCATATATTTT
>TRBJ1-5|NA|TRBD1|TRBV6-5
CASSNRGSNQPQHF
TGTGCCAGCAGCAACAGGGGATCCAATCAGCCCCAGCATTTT
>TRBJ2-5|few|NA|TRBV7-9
CASSFAEGEGTQYF
TGTGCCAGCAGCTTTGCCGAAGGAGAAGGGACCCAGTACTTC
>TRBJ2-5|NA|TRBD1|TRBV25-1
CASTADRVKTQYF
TGTGCCAGCACGGCGGACAGGGTGAAGACCCAGTACTTC
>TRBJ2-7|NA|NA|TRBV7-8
CASSISGGRYEQYF
TGTGCCAGCAGCATTTCGGGCGGGCGTTACGAGCAGTACTTC
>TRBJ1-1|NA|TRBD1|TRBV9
CASSVGDRGTEASF
TGTGCCAGCAGCGTCGGGGACAGGGGTACTGAAGCTTCCTTT
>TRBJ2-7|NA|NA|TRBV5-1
CASSLRPGDSYEQYF
TGCGCCAGCAGCTTGAGACCAGGGGACTCCTACGAGCAGTACTTC
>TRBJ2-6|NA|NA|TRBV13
CASSPGTGGANVLTF
TGTGCCAGCAGCCCGGGGACGGGTGGGGCCAACGTCCTGACTTTC
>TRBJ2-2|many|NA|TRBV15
CATSGLATGELFF
TGTGCCACCAGCGGGCTAGCGACCGGGGAGCTGTTTTTT
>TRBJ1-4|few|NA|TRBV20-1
CSARARGADEKLFF
TGCAGTGCTAGGGCCCGGGGAGCAGATGAAAAACTGTTTTTT
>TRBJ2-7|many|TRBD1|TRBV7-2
CASSVDREGEQYF
TGTGCCAGCAGCGTAGACAGGGAAGGAGAGCAGTACTTC
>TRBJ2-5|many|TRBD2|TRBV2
CASSRSGVQETQYF
TGTGCCAGCAGCCGTAGCGGGGTACAAGAGACCCAGTACTTC
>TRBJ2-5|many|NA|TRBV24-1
CATSDFKATQYF
TGTGCCACCAGTGATTTCAAAGCGACCCAGTACTTC
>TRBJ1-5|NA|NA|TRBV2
CASSAEPTGNQPQHF
TGTGCCAGCAGTGCAGAGCCGACAGGCAATCAGCCCCAGCATTTT
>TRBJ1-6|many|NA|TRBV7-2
CASSLVSRSPLHF
TGTGCCAGCAGCTTAGTGTCCCGATCACCCCTCCACTTT
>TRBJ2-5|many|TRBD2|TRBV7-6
CASSGTSGSETQYF
TGTGCCAGCAGCGGGACTAGCGGGAGTGAGACCCAGTACTTC
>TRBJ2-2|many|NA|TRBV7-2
CASRPSTGNTGELFF
TGTGCCAGCAGACCGTCGACAGGGAACACCGGGGAGCTGTTTTTT
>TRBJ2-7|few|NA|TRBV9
CASSVGGGGPSYEQYF
TGTGCCAGCAGCGTTGGGGGAGGGGGCCCCTCCTACGAGCAGTACTTC
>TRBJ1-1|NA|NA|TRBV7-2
CASSFPQDSLGTEAFF
TGTGCCAGCAGCTTCCCCCAGGACAGTTTGGGCACTGAAGCTTTCTTT
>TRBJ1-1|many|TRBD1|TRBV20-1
CSASSGGNMNTEAFF
TGCAGTGCTAGTTCAGGGGGCAACATGAACACTGAAGCTTTCTTT
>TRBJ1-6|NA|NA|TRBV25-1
CASSARARGLYNSPLHF
TGTGCCAGCAGTGCTAGGGCAAGGGGACTCTATAATTCACCCCTCCACTTT
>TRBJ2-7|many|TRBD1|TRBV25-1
CASSAYRGRTVEQYF
TGTGCCAGCAGTGCCTACAGGGGGCGGACGGTTGAGCAGTACTTC
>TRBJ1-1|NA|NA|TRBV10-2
CASSEGGGVTEAFF
TGCGCCAGCAGTGAAGGAGGGGGTGTCACTGAAGCTTTCTTT
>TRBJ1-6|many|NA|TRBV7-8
CASSLDAGYSPLHF
TGTGCCAGCAGCTTAGATGCGGGGTACTCACCCCTCCACTTT
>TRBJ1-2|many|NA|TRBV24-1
CATSDASGYTF
TGTGCCACCTCGGACGCTTCTGGCTACACCTTC
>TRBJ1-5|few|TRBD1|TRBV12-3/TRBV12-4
CASSPDRGGGQPQHF
TGTGCCAGCAGCCCAGACAGGGGAGGGGGACAGCCCCAGCATTTT
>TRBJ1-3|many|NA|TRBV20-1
CSALGQRGNTIYF
TGCAGTGCTCTGGGCCAGCGCGGAAACACCATATATTTT
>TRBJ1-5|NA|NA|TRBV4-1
CASSQVEGSNQPQHF
TGCGCCAGCAGCCAAGTGGAAGGGAGCAATCAGCCCCAGCATTTT
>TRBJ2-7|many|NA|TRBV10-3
CAISESEGGPYEQYF
TGTGCCATCAGTGAATCCGAGGGCGGACCCTACGAGCAGTACTTC